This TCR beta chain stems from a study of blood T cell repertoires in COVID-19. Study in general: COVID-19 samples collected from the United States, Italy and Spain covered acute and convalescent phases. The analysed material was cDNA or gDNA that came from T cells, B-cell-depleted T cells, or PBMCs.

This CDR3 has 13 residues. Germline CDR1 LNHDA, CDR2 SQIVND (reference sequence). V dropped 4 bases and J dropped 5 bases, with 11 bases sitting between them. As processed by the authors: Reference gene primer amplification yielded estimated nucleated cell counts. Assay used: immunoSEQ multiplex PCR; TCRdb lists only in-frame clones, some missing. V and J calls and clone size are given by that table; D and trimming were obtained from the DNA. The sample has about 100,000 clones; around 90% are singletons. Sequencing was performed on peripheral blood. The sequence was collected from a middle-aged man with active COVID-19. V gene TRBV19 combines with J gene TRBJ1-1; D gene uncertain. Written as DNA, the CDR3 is TGTGCCAGTAGTAGACGGGGAGAGACTGAAGCTTTCTTT. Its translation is CASSRRGETEAFF. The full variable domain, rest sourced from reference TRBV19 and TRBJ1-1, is DGGITQSPKYLFRKEGQNVTLSCEQNLNHDAMYWYRQDPGQGLRLIYYSQIVNDFQKGDIAEGYSVSREKKESFPLTVTSAQKNPTAFYLCASSRRGETEAFFGQGTRLTVV.